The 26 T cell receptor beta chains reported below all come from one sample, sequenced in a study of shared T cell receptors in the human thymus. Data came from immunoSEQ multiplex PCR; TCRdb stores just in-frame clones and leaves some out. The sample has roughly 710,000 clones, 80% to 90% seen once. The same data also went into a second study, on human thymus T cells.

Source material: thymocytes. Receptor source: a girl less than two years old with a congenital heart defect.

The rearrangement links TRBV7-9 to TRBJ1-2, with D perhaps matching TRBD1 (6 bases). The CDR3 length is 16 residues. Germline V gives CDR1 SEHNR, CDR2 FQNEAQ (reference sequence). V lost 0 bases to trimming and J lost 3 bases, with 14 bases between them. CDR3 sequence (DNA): TGTGCCAGCAGCTTAGCGACAGGCCCTCCGGACTATGGCTACACCTTC. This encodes CASSLATGPPDYGYTF.

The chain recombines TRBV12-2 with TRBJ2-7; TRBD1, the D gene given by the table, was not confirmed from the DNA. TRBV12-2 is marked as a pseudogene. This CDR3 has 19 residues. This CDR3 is CASRLTLDREIVPLYEQYF. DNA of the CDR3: TGTGCAAGTCGCTTGACACTGGACAGGGAAATTGTCCCCCTCTACGAGCAGTACTTC.

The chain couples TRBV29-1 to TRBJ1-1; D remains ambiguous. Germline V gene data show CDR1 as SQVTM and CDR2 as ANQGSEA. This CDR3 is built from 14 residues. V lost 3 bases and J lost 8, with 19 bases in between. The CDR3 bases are TGCAGCGTTGACCCTCCGCGGCGGGAGGCGGAAGCTTTCTTT. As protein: CSVDPPRREAEAFF.

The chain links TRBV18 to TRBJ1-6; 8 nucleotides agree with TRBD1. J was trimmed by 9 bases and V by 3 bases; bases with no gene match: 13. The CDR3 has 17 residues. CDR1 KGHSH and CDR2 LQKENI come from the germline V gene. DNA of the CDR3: TGTGCCAGCTCACCGATAAAGACAGGGGCGCGGAGTTCACCCCTCCACTTT. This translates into CASSPIKTGARSSPLHF.

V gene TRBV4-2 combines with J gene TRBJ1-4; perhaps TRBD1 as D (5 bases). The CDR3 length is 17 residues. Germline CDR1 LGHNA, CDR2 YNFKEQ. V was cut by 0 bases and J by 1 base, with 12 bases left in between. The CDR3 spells CASSQDKGEGTNEKLFF. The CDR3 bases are TGTGCCAGCAGCCAAGATAAAGGGGAGGGAACTAATGAAAAACTGTTTTTT.

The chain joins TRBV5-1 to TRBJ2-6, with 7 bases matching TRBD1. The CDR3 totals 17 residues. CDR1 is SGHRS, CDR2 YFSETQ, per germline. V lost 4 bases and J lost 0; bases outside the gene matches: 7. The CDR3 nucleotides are TGCGCCAGCAGCCTAGGGGGCCGGGGCTCTGGGGCCAACGTCCTGACTTTC. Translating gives CASSLGGRGSGANVLTF.

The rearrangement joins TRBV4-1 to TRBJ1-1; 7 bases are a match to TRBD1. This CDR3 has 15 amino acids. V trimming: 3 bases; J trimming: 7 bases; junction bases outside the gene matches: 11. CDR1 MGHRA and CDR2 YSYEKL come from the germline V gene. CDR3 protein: CASSHDLTGCGEAFF. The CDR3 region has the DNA TGCGCCAGCAGCCACGACCTGACAGGGTGCGGTGAAGCTTTCTTT.

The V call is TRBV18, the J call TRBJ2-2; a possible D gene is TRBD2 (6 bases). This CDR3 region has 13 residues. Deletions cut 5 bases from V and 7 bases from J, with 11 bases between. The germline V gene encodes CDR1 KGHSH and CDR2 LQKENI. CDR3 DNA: TGTGCCAGCTCAGAACTAGCAGGCGGGGAGCTGTTTTTT. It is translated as CASSELAGGELFF. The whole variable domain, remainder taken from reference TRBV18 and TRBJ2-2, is NAGVMQNPRHLVRRRGQEARLRCSPMKGHSHVYWYRQLPEEGLKFMVYLQKENIIDESGMPKERFSAEFPKEGPSILRIQQVVRGDSAAYFCASSELAGGELFFGEGSRLTVL.

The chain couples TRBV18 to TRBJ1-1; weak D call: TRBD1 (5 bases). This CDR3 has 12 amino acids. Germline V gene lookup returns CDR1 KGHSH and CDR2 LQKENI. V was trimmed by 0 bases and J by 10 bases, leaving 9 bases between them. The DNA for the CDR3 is TGTGCCAGCTCACCACCGGGGGGTAGAGCTTTCTTT. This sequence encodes CASSPPGGRAFF.

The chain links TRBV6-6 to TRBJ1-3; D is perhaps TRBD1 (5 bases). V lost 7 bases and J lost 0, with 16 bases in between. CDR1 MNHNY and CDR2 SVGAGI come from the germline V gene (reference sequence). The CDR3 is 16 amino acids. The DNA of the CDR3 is TGTGCCAGCACACCTCCGCCGGGGGACTCTGGAAACACCATATATTTT. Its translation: CASTPPPGDSGNTIYF.

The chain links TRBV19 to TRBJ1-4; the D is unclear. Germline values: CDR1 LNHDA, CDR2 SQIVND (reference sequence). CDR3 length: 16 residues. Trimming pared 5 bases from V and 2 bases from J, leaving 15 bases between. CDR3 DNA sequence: TGTGCCAGTAGTTTTTTGGCCCGGGAGACTAATGAAAAACTGTTTTTT. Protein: CASSFLARETNEKLFF.

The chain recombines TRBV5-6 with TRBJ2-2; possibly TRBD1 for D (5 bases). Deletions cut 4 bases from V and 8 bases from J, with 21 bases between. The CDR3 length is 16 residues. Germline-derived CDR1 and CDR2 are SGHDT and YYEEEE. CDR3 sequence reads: CASSPPPAGPGGELFF. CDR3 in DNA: TGTGCCAGCAGCCCCCCCCCAGCCGGACCAGGGGGGGAGCTGTTTTTT.

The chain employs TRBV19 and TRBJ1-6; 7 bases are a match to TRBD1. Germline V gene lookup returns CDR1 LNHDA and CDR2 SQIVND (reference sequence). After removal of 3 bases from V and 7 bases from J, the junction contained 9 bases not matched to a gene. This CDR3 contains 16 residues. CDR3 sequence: CASSIGRPGGNSPLHF. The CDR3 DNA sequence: TGTGCCAGTAGTATTGGGCGTCCAGGGGGAAATTCACCCCTCCACTTT. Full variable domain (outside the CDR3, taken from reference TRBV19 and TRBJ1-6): DGGITQSPKYLFRKEGQNVTLSCEQNLNHDAMYWYRQDPGQGLRLIYYSQIVNDFQKGDIAEGYSVSREKKESFPLTVTSAQKNPTAFYLCASSIGRPGGNSPLHFGNGTRLTVT.

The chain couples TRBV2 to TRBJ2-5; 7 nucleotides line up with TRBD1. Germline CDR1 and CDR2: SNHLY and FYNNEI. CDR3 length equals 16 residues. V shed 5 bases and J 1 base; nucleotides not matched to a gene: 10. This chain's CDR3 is CASSPSPGGSQETQYF. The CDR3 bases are TGTGCCAGCAGTCCTTCCCCAGGGGGTAGCCAAGAGACCCAGTACTTC.

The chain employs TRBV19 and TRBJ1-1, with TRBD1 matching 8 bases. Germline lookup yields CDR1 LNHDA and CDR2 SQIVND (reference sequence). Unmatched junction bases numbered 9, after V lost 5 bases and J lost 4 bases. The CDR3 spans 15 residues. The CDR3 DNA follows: TGTGCCAGTAGTCCCTCGGACAGGGTCGTCACTGAAGCTTTCTTT. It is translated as CASSPSDRVVTEAFF. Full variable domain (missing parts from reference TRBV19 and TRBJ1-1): DGGITQSPKYLFRKEGQNVTLSCEQNLNHDAMYWYRQDPGQGLRLIYYSQIVNDFQKGDIAEGYSVSREKKESFPLTVTSAQKNPTAFYLCASSPSDRVVTEAFFGQGTRLTVV.

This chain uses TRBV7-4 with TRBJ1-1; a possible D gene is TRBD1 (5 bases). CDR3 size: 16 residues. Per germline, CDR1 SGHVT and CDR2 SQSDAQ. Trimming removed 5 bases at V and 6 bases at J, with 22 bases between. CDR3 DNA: TGTGCCAGCAGCCGGAAGCTGCACCGGGACTCGTCTGAAGCTTTCTTT. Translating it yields CASSRKLHRDSSEAFF. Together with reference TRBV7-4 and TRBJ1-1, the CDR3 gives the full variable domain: GAGVSQSPRYKVAKRGRDVALRCDSISGHVTLYWYRQTLGQGSEVLTYSQSDAQRDKSGRPSGRFSAERPERSVSTLKIQRTEQGDSAVYLCASSRKLHRDSSEAFFGQGTRLTVV.

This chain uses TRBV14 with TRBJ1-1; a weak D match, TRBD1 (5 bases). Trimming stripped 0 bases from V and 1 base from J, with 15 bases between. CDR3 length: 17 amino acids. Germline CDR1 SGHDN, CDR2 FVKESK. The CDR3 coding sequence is TGTGCCAGCAGCCAAGATGGTACAGGTCCTCCGAACACTGAAGCTTTCTTT. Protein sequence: CASSQDGTGPPNTEAFF.

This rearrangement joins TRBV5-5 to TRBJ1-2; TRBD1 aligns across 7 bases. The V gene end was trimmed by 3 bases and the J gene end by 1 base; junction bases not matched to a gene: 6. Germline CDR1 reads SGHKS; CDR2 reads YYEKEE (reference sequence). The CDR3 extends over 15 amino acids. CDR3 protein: CASSYGTDRNYGYTF. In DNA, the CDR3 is TGTGCCAGCAGCTACGGGACAGATCGTAACTATGGCTACACCTTC.

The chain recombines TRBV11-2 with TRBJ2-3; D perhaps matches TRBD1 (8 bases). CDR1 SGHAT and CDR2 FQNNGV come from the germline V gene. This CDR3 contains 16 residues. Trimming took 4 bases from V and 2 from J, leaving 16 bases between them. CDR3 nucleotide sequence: TGTGCCAGCAGCTCTCACAGGGGGGGGATCACAGATACGCAGTATTTT. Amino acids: CASSSHRGGITDTQYF.

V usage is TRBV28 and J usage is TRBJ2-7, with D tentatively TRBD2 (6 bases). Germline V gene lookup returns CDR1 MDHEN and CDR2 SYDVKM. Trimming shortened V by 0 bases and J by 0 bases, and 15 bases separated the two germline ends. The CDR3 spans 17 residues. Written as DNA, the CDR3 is TGTGCCAGCAGTTTATGGTCGATGGGGCGGGGCTCCTACGAGCAGTACTTC. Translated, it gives CASSLWSMGRGSYEQYF. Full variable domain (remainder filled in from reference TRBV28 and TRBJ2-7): DVKVTQSSRYLVKRTGEKVFLECVQDMDHENMFWYRQDPGLGLRLIYFSYDVKMKEKGDIPEGYSVSREKKERFSLILESASTNQTSMYLCASSLWSMGRGSYEQYFGPGTRLTVT.

DNA for the CDR3: TGTGCCAGTAGTTCTCTCCCCGGGGGACAGATGAACACTGAAGCTTTCTTT. It yields the protein CASSSLPGGQMNTEAFF. This chain uses TRBV19 with TRBJ1-1; 7 bases agree with TRBD1. The length of the CDR3 is 17 residues. Germline CDR1 is LNHDA and CDR2 is SQIVND (reference sequence). J was trimmed by 0 bases and V by 5 bases; bases with no gene match: 12.

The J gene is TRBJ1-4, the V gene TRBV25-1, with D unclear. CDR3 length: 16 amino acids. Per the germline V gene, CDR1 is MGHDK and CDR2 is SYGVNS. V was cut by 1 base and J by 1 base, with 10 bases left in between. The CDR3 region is CASSELGGGTNEKLFF. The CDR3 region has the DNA TGTGCCAGCAGTGAATTAGGCGGAGGAACTAATGAAAAACTGTTTTTT. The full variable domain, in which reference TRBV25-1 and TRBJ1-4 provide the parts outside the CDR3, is EADIYQTPRYLVIGTGKKITLECSQTMGHDKMYWYQQDPGMELHLIHYSYGVNSTEKGDLSSESTVSRIRTEHFPLTLESARPSHTSQYLCASSELGGGTNEKLFFGSGTQLSVL.

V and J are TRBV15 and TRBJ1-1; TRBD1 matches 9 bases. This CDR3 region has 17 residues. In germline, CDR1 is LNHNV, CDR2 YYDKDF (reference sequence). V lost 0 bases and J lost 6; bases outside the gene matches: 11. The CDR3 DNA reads TGTGCCACCAGCAGAGAAAAAAGGGACAGGGTAGACCCTGAAGCTTTCTTT. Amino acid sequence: CATSREKRDRVDPEAFF.

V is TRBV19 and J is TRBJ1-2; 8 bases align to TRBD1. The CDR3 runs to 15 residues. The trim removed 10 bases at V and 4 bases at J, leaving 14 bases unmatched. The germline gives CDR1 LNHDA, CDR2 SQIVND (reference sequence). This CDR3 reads CATTENTGGIYGYTF. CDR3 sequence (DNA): TGTGCCACCACGGAAAACACAGGGGGGATCTATGGCTACACCTTC.

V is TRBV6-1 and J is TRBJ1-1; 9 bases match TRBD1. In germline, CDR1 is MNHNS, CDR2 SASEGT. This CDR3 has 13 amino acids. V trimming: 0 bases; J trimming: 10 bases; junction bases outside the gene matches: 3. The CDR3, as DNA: TGTGCCAGCAGTGAAGCAGACAGGGGGAGAGCTTTCTTT. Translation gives CASSEADRGRAFF.

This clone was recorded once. CDR3 DNA sequence: TGTGCCAGTAGTATAAAGACTAGCGGGGTTCTCCAAGAGACCCAGTACTTC. Translation: CASSIKTSGVLQETQYF. The V call is TRBV19, the J call TRBJ2-5; 11 bases agree with TRBD2. With V trimmed by 2 bases and J by 1 base, 6 bases remained unmatched. Germline values: CDR1 LNHDA, CDR2 SQIVND (reference sequence). The CDR3 loop spans 17 amino acids.